These T cell receptor beta chains were read from a single sample in a study of T cells in Graves' hyperthyroidism and ophthalmopathy. A single record per CDR3 protein comes from TCRdb applying MiXCR to the multiplex PCR reads. The sample yields under 400,000 distinct CDR3 sequences, approximately 13% seen once. The sequenced sample was blood. The receptors derive from a woman younger than 30 with Graves' hyperthyroidism. Both conserved end residues are part of each CDR3. Each record gives: D gene, J gene, V gene, clone size, CDR3 DNA, CDR3 protein. The D gene is left open where the match is weak. Part of the rows lack a size; the others show once, few, many or a class for expanded clones.

>TRBD2|TRBJ2-7|TRBV13|few
TGTGCCAGCAGCTCCGGGACTAGCTCCTGCGAGCAGTACTTC
CASSSGTSSCEQYF
>-|TRBJ1-2|TRBV11-2|many
TGTGCCAGCAGCCCCCTGACCGACAGGTGGTCTACCTTC
CASSPLTDRWSTF
>-|TRBJ1-5|TRBV20-1|many
TGCAGTGCTAGTCCGAGGGGCAGGACTAGCAATCAGCCCCAGCATTTT
CSASPRGRTSNQPQHF
>-|TRBJ2-7|TRBV2|many
TGTGCCAGCAGTGAGGCGTCGGGAGTCAACGAGCAGTACTTC
CASSEASGVNEQYF
>-|TRBJ1-2|TRBV12-3/TRBV12-4|many
TGTGCCAGCAGCAGGACAGCAGTAAACTATGGCTACACCTTC
CASSRTAVNYGYTF
>TRBD1|TRBJ2-7|TRBV5-1|many
TGCGCCAGCAGCCCAACAGGGGTTGAGCCCTACGAGCAGTACTTC
CASSPTGVEPYEQYF
>TRBD2|TRBJ2-7|TRBV24-1|many
TGTGCCACCAGTGACCTTAGCGGGAGGGCCAGCGAGCAGTACTTC
CATSDLSGRASEQYF
>-|TRBJ1-5|TRBV24-1|many
TGTGCCACCCCTGTCTCCAATCAGCCCCAGCATTTT
CATPVSNQPQHF
>TRBD2|TRBJ2-7|TRBV30|many
TGTGCCTGGAGTCCCCGGGGAGCGGGACCCTCCTACGAGCAGTACTTC
CAWSPRGAGPSYEQYF
>-|TRBJ2-3|TRBV5-1|many
TGCGCCAGCAGCACCGCCAACGTAGGCCCTAGCACAGATACGCAGTATTTT
CASSTANVGPSTDTQYF
>-|TRBJ2-7|TRBV5-5|-
TGTGCCAGCAGCCCGACCGGGGACTACGAGCAGTACTTC
CASSPTGDYEQYF
>TRBD2|TRBJ2-3|TRBV19|-
TGTGCCAGTAGTATAGCCGGGAGGAGAAGCACAGATACGCAGTATTTT
CASSIAGRRSTDTQYF
>TRBD1|TRBJ2-7|TRBV10-3|few
TGTGCCATCAGTGCCTACTCCGGACAGGGCGCTCCCTACGAGCAGTACTTC
CAISAYSGQGAPYEQYF
>-|TRBJ1-2|TRBV7-3|many
TGTGCCAGCAGCCTCCCAGGGTACCCCTACACCTTC
CASSLPGYPYTF
>-|TRBJ2-6|TRBV7-3|many
TGTGCCAGCAGCCCAGACGGGGTAAACGTCCTGACTTTC
CASSPDGVNVLTF
>TRBD2|TRBJ2-6|TRBV6-5|few
TGTGCCGCGGGGGGGGCCATGGCTGGGGCCAACGTCCTGACTTTC
CAAGGAMAGANVLTF
>TRBD2|TRBJ2-7|TRBV5-5|-
TGTGCCAGCAGCCCCGGACTAGCGGGGGACTCCTACGAGCAGTACTTC
CASSPGLAGDSYEQYF
>TRBD1|TRBJ1-1|TRBV9|few
TGTGCCAGCAGCGAAAGACAGGGGAACACTGAAGCTTTCTTT
CASSERQGNTEAFF
>-|TRBJ1-1|TRBV9|many
TGTGCCAGCAGCCCTTACACTGAAGCTTTCTTT
CASSPYTEAFF
>-|TRBJ1-3|TRBV6-6|many
TGTGCCAGCAGTTACGGGCAAGCGCCTGGAAACACCATATATTTT
CASSYGQAPGNTIYF
>TRBD2|TRBJ2-3|TRBV5-1|-
TGCGCCAGCTCCCTTTGGGCTAGCGGGGCGGATACGCAGTATTTT
CASSLWASGADTQYF
>-|TRBJ1-2|TRBV15|many
TGTGCCACCAGCCCCGACCCGGGAGCTAACTATGGCTACACCTTC
CATSPDPGANYGYTF
>-|TRBJ1-1|TRBV6-1|many
TGTGCCAGCAGCCCTCCGGTGTTTATTGGCACTGAAGCTTTCTTT
CASSPPVFIGTEAFF
>-|TRBJ1-2|TRBV29-1|few
TGCAGCGTTGATGGCATCCCTGGGGGGGACTATGGCTACACCTTC
CSVDGIPGGDYGYTF
>TRBD1|TRBJ2-5|TRBV12-3/TRBV12-4|-
TGTGCCAGCAGCCTGACAGGGGTATGGGAGACCCAGTACTTC
CASSLTGVWETQYF
>-|TRBJ2-7|TRBV6-1|many
TGTGCCAGCAGGACGGCGTACGAGCAGTACTTC
CASRTAYEQYF
>TRBD1|TRBJ2-3|TRBV5-6|-
TGTGCCAGCACCACTTTGGTACAGGGGGCAGATACGCAGTATTTT
CASTTLVQGADTQYF
>TRBD2|TRBJ2-3|TRBV11-2|many
TGTGCCAGCAGCTTAACCTGGGGGCTAGCGGGAGGCCCCCGCACAGATACGCAGTATTTT
CASSLTWGLAGGPRTDTQYF
>-|TRBJ2-1|TRBV9|-
TGTGCCAGCATTGGGGCCTACAATGAGCAGTTCTTC
CASIGAYNEQFF
>TRBD2|TRBJ2-7|TRBV4-1|few
TGCGCCAGCAGCCAGGCGGGGGTTGGCGAGCAGTACTTC
CASSQAGVGEQYF
>-|TRBJ2-7|TRBV6-2/TRBV6-3|many
TGTGCCAGCAGTTACTATCCCAGCGGGTCCTACGAGCAGTACTTC
CASSYYPSGSYEQYF
>-|TRBJ2-7|TRBV4-1|once
TGCGCCAGCAGCCAAGAGGGGGTTTTATCCTACGAGCAGTACTTC
CASSQEGVLSYEQYF
>-|TRBJ2-6|TRBV12-3/TRBV12-4|many
TGTGCCAGCAGTTTACACAGGGTACTCTGGGACTCTGGGGCCAACGTCCTGACTTTC
CASSLHRVLWDSGANVLTF
>-|TRBJ1-1|TRBV12-3/TRBV12-4|many
TGTGCCAGCAACCGCAGGGTGAACACTGAAGCTTTCTTT
CASNRRVNTEAFF
>-|TRBJ2-3|TRBV9|many
TGTGCCAGCAGTCCTTCCGTCCGGGGCACAGATACGCAGTATTTT
CASSPSVRGTDTQYF
>TRBD1|TRBJ1-2|TRBV7-9|many
TGTGCCAGCAGCCACGGGGACAGGGCCAATGAGTATGGCTACACCTTC
CASSHGDRANEYGYTF
>TRBD2|TRBJ2-1|TRBV20-1|many
TGCAGTGCTAGAGGGGAGGGGCTAGCGGGGGGATACAATGAGCAGTTCTTC
CSARGEGLAGGYNEQFF
>TRBD1|TRBJ2-5|TRBV19|few
TGTGCCAGTAGTAAAGCGGCCGGACAGGGGCGAGAGACCCAGTACTTC
CASSKAAGQGRETQYF
>TRBD1|TRBJ1-6|TRBV7-2|many
TGTGCCAGCAGGGGGGGGACAGCTAATTCACCCCTCCACTTT
CASRGGTANSPLHF
>TRBD1|TRBJ1-5|TRBV7-7|many
TGTGCTAGCAGGCGTACTACGACAGGGGTTGGGCATTTT
CASRRTTTGVGHF
>-|TRBJ2-1|TRBV27|many
TGTGCCAGCAACCGGTGGGATCTTCTGAATGAGCAGTTCTTC
CASNRWDLLNEQFF
>TRBD1|TRBJ2-3|TRBV4-1|few
TGCGCCAGCAGCCAGGACCCTCGGGACAGGGGGCTGGATACGCAGTATTTT
CASSQDPRDRGLDTQYF